This is a list of T cell receptor beta chains from one sample in a study of blood T cells in healthy people across ages. TCRdb ran MiXCR on the 5' RACE reads and lists one entry per CDR3 protein. The sample records more than 1,000,000 distinct CDR3 sequences, roughly 24% being singletons. These data were likewise used in another study, on T cells of mothers and their children.

Material for sequencing was blood. These receptor sequences come from a girl under 10 years old in good health. CDR3s include the opening cysteine and the closing phenylalanine or tryptophan. A D gene is named only where the DNA matches it firmly. The size entry is marked missing in some rows and otherwise reads once, few, many or a size class.

size: few
V: TRBV7-9
J: TRBJ1-2
D: -
DNA: TGTGCCAGCAGCCCCCCGGTGAGGGGCTATGGCTACACCTTC
CDR3: CASSPPVRGYGYTF

size: -
V: TRBV5-5
J: TRBJ2-6
D: -
DNA: TGTGCCTCCACTCCGGGCCTGTCTTCTGGGGCCAACGTCCTGACTTTC
CDR3: CASTPGLSSGANVLTF

size: -
V: TRBV5-1
J: TRBJ1-2
D: -
DNA: TGCGCCAGCAGCTCCTTTGACAGCCATGGCTACACCTTC
CDR3: CASSSFDSHGYTF

size: -
V: TRBV6-5
J: TRBJ2-1
D: -
DNA: TGTGCCAGCAGTTTTTCCTCAGGGATTGAGCAGTTCTTC
CDR3: CASSFSSGIEQFF

size: once
V: TRBV24-1
J: TRBJ2-7
D: -
DNA: TGTGCCACCAGTGATTTGATGGGGTCCGAGCAGTACTTC
CDR3: CATSDLMGSEQYF

size: -
V: TRBV14
J: TRBJ2-3
D: TRBD2
DNA: TGTGCCAGCAGCCCCTCGCAGCCTAGCGGGGCCACAGATACGCAGTATTTT
CDR3: CASSPSQPSGATDTQYF

size: -
V: TRBV7-9
J: TRBJ2-7
D: -
DNA: TGTGCCAGCAGCTTAGGAGCTGCCGAGCAGTACTTC
CDR3: CASSLGAAEQYF

size: few
V: TRBV12-3/TRBV12-4
J: TRBJ2-3
D: TRBD2
DNA: TGTGCCAGCTGTAGGGTAGCGGGGAACACGGCCACAGATACGCAGTATTTT
CDR3: CASCRVAGNTATDTQYF

size: -
V: TRBV5-1
J: TRBJ2-6
D: -
DNA: TGCGCCGGCAGCTTCGAGGCGCCTGGGGCCAACGTCCTGACTTTC
CDR3: CAGSFEAPGANVLTF

size: once
V: TRBV28
J: TRBJ2-7
D: -
DNA: TGTGCCAGCAGTTTTCTTCGGCGGATGAGCTCCTACGAGCAGTACTTC
CDR3: CASSFLRRMSSYEQYF

size: -
V: TRBV28
J: TRBJ2-1
D: -
DNA: TGTGCCAGCAAGGAGAGCTCCTACAATGAGCAGTCCTTC
CDR3: CASKESSYNEQSF

size: -
V: TRBV10-3
J: TRBJ2-1
D: TRBD1
DNA: TGTGCCATCAGTGATAATGTCCCGGGACAGGGGGTATTATACAATGAGCAGTTCTTC
CDR3: CAISDNVPGQGVLYNEQFF

size: few
V: TRBV20-1
J: TRBJ2-5
D: -
DNA: TGCAGTGCTAGTGGTAGCGGAAGAGGGGAGACCCAGTACTTC
CDR3: CSASGSGRGETQYF

size: few
V: TRBV29-1
J: TRBJ2-1
D: -
DNA: TGCAGCGTTGAGCTTGAATTGTACAATGAGCAGTTCTTC
CDR3: CSVELELYNEQFF

size: -
V: TRBV29-1
J: TRBJ2-5
D: -
DNA: TGCAGCGTTGCCCAGTATATGGCGGGGGAGACCCAGTACTTC
CDR3: CSVAQYMAGETQYF

size: -
V: TRBV6-1
J: TRBJ2-1
D: -
DNA: TGTGCCAGCAGTGTTTGGCCCTACAATGAGCAGTTCTTC
CDR3: CASSVWPYNEQFF

size: few
V: TRBV7-9
J: TRBJ2-5
D: -
DNA: TGTGCCTTGGACGGCTCAACCCAGTACTTC
CDR3: CALDGSTQYF

size: -
V: TRBV4-3
J: TRBJ2-3
D: TRBD1
DNA: TGCGCCAGCAGCCAAGTCCTGAGGGGGCAGATTGACACAGATACGCAGTATTTT
CDR3: CASSQVLRGQIDTDTQYF

size: -
V: TRBV27
J: TRBJ2-4
D: TRBD2
DNA: TGTGCCAGCAGTTTAGGGACTAGCGGAAAAAACATTCAGTACTTC
CDR3: CASSLGTSGKNIQYF

size: -
V: TRBV2
J: TRBJ1-2
D: -
DNA: TGTGCCAGCAGCCCACAGGGACACGGCTACACCTTC
CDR3: CASSPQGHGYTF

size: -
V: TRBV20-1
J: TRBJ2-3
D: TRBD2
DNA: TGCAGTGCTAGGTCCCTTCGGGGGGTTGATGTAGATACGCAGTATTTT
CDR3: CSARSLRGVDVDTQYF

size: few
V: TRBV12-3/TRBV12-4
J: TRBJ2-4
D: -
DNA: TGTGCCAGCAGTTTTCCAGGAGAGCTAGCCAAAAACATTCAGTACTTC
CDR3: CASSFPGELAKNIQYF

size: many
V: TRBV24-1
J: TRBJ2-3
D: -
DNA: TGTGCCACCAGCTCTTCGTCTTATCTAGCCGAGAGCACAGATACGCAGTATTTT
CDR3: CATSSSSYLAESTDTQYF

size: -
V: TRBV5-1
J: TRBJ2-3
D: TRBD2
DNA: TGCGCCAGCAGCTCCGGACTAGCGGAACTCACAGATACGCAGTATTTT
CDR3: CASSSGLAELTDTQYF

size: few
V: TRBV4-1
J: TRBJ1-2
D: TRBD1
DNA: TGCGCCAGCAGCCAGGACAGGGCCTATGGCTACACCTTC
CDR3: CASSQDRAYGYTF

size: -
V: TRBV20-1
J: TRBJ2-7
D: -
DNA: TGCAGTGCTAGCCCTTATCGACTAGGGCTCTACGAGCAGTACTTC
CDR3: CSASPYRLGLYEQYF

size: -
V: TRBV18
J: TRBJ1-2
D: TRBD1
DNA: TGTGCCAGCTCACCGGAAGGGGGCCTACTTCCAAACTATGGCTACACCTTC
CDR3: CASSPEGGLLPNYGYTF

size: -
V: TRBV10-3
J: TRBJ2-1
D: -
DNA: TGTGCCATCAGTCGCCCCGACCTGGATAAGCAGTTCTTC
CDR3: CAISRPDLDKQFF

size: few
V: TRBV20-1
J: TRBJ2-1
D: -
DNA: TGCAGTGCTAGAGAGGTCGGGGACTCAATCTCCTACAATGAGCAGTTCTTC
CDR3: CSAREVGDSISYNEQFF

size: few
V: TRBV12-3/TRBV12-4
J: TRBJ2-5
D: -
DNA: TGTGCCAGCAGCCATACAGGGCAAGAGACCCAGTACTTC
CDR3: CASSHTGQETQYF

size: few
V: TRBV12-3/TRBV12-4
J: TRBJ1-5
D: -
DNA: TGTGCCAGCAGCACGATATGGGGGGGGAGAGGCAATCAGCCCCAGCATTTT
CDR3: CASSTIWGGRGNQPQHF

size: -
V: TRBV27
J: TRBJ2-3
D: -
DNA: TGTGCCAGCAGTTTAGTGTGGGGGACAGATACGCAGTATTTT
CDR3: CASSLVWGTDTQYF

size: few
V: TRBV12-3/TRBV12-4
J: TRBJ2-1
D: -
DNA: TGTGCCAGCTGCCAAACCATCTCCTCCTACAATGAGCAGTTCTTC
CDR3: CASCQTISSYNEQFF

size: -
V: TRBV7-6
J: TRBJ2-2
D: -
DNA: TGTGCCAGCAGCTTAAATTCGTTAAACACCGGGGAGCTGTTTTTT
CDR3: CASSLNSLNTGELFF

size: few
V: TRBV6-1
J: TRBJ1-2
D: TRBD1
DNA: TGTGCCAGCAGTGAAGCGCTTGGGACAGGGCGGACAGATGGCTACACCTTC
CDR3: CASSEALGTGRTDGYTF

size: few
V: TRBV20-1
J: TRBJ2-1
D: TRBD2
DNA: TGCAGTGCTAGAGCCCTAGCGGGAGGGTATGAGCAGTTCTTC
CDR3: CSARALAGGYEQFF

size: few
V: TRBV29-1
J: TRBJ2-7
D: -
DNA: TGCAGCGTCCTCATTTGGGGGTCGTCCGACGAGCAGTACTTC
CDR3: CSVLIWGSSDEQYF

size: few
V: TRBV29-1
J: TRBJ2-2
D: -
DNA: TGCAGCGTTGAAGTTCGGGCCGGGGAGCTGTTTTTT
CDR3: CSVEVRAGELFF

size: -
V: TRBV20-1
J: TRBJ2-7
D: -
DNA: TGCAGTGCTAGAGACGACGGAAACTCCGACGAGCAGTACTTC
CDR3: CSARDDGNSDEQYF

size: -
V: TRBV28
J: TRBJ2-5
D: -
DNA: TGTGCCAGCAGTTTAGAAGGGTACCAAGAGACCCAGTACTTC
CDR3: CASSLEGYQETQYF

size: few
V: TRBV5-1
J: TRBJ2-2
D: -
DNA: TGCGCCAGCAGCTTGTCGTTAGCAGCAATTAACACCGGGGAGCTGTTTTTT
CDR3: CASSLSLAAINTGELFF

size: few
V: TRBV28
J: TRBJ1-2
D: -
DNA: TGTGCCAGCAGTTCACCCAGGACGGCTAACTATGGCTACACCTTC
CDR3: CASSSPRTANYGYTF

size: few
V: TRBV5-1
J: TRBJ2-1
D: TRBD2
DNA: TGCGCCAGCAGCTCCGAGGGGGGGCTAGCGGGAGGGCCGAGCGATGAGCAGTTCTTC
CDR3: CASSSEGGLAGGPSDEQFF

size: -
V: TRBV12-3/TRBV12-4
J: TRBJ2-2
D: -
DNA: TGTGCCAGCAGAGCCATGAACACCGGGGAGCTGTTTTTT
CDR3: CASRAMNTGELFF

size: few
V: TRBV9
J: TRBJ1-6
D: -
DNA: TGTGCGTCCGGCGGGGGCGATTCACCCCTCCACTTT
CDR3: CASGGGDSPLHF

size: -
V: TRBV12-5
J: TRBJ2-1
D: TRBD2
DNA: TGTGCTAGTGTTGAGCGGGGGTCCCACAATGAGCAGTTCTTC
CDR3: CASVERGSHNEQFF

size: -
V: TRBV7-8
J: TRBJ2-7
D: -
DNA: TGTGCCAGCAGCCCAGCCCAATTAGAGCAGTACTTC
CDR3: CASSPAQLEQYF

size: -
V: TRBV6-5
J: TRBJ2-7
D: -
DNA: TGTGCCAGCAGGGGGCTAGGCCGACCCTACGAGCAGTACTTC
CDR3: CASRGLGRPYEQYF

size: -
V: TRBV12-5
J: TRBJ1-5
D: TRBD1
DNA: TGTGCTAGTGGTTTGATCCCTTCGACCGGGACAGGGGGCAATCAGCCCCAGCATTTT
CDR3: CASGLIPSTGTGGNQPQHF

size: -
V: TRBV12-3/TRBV12-4
J: TRBJ2-5
D: TRBD2
DNA: TGTGCCAGCAGTTTCTGGAATCAAGCGGGGACGGAGACCCAGTACTTC
CDR3: CASSFWNQAGTETQYF

size: few
V: TRBV11-3
J: TRBJ2-3
D: -
DNA: TGTGCCAGCAGCCTGTCCAGCCCCAAAAGTTTTCATACGCAGTATTTT
CDR3: CASSLSSPKSFHTQYF

size: -
V: TRBV28
J: TRBJ2-1
D: TRBD2
DNA: TGTGCCAGCAGTTTACCGGGACTAGCGGGATACCAACGAGACAATGAGCAGTTCTTC
CDR3: CASSLPGLAGYQRDNEQFF

size: -
V: TRBV20-1
J: TRBJ2-5
D: -
DNA: TGCAGTGCTAACCCAACAGGGCTAGAAGAGACCCAGTACTTC
CDR3: CSANPTGLEETQYF